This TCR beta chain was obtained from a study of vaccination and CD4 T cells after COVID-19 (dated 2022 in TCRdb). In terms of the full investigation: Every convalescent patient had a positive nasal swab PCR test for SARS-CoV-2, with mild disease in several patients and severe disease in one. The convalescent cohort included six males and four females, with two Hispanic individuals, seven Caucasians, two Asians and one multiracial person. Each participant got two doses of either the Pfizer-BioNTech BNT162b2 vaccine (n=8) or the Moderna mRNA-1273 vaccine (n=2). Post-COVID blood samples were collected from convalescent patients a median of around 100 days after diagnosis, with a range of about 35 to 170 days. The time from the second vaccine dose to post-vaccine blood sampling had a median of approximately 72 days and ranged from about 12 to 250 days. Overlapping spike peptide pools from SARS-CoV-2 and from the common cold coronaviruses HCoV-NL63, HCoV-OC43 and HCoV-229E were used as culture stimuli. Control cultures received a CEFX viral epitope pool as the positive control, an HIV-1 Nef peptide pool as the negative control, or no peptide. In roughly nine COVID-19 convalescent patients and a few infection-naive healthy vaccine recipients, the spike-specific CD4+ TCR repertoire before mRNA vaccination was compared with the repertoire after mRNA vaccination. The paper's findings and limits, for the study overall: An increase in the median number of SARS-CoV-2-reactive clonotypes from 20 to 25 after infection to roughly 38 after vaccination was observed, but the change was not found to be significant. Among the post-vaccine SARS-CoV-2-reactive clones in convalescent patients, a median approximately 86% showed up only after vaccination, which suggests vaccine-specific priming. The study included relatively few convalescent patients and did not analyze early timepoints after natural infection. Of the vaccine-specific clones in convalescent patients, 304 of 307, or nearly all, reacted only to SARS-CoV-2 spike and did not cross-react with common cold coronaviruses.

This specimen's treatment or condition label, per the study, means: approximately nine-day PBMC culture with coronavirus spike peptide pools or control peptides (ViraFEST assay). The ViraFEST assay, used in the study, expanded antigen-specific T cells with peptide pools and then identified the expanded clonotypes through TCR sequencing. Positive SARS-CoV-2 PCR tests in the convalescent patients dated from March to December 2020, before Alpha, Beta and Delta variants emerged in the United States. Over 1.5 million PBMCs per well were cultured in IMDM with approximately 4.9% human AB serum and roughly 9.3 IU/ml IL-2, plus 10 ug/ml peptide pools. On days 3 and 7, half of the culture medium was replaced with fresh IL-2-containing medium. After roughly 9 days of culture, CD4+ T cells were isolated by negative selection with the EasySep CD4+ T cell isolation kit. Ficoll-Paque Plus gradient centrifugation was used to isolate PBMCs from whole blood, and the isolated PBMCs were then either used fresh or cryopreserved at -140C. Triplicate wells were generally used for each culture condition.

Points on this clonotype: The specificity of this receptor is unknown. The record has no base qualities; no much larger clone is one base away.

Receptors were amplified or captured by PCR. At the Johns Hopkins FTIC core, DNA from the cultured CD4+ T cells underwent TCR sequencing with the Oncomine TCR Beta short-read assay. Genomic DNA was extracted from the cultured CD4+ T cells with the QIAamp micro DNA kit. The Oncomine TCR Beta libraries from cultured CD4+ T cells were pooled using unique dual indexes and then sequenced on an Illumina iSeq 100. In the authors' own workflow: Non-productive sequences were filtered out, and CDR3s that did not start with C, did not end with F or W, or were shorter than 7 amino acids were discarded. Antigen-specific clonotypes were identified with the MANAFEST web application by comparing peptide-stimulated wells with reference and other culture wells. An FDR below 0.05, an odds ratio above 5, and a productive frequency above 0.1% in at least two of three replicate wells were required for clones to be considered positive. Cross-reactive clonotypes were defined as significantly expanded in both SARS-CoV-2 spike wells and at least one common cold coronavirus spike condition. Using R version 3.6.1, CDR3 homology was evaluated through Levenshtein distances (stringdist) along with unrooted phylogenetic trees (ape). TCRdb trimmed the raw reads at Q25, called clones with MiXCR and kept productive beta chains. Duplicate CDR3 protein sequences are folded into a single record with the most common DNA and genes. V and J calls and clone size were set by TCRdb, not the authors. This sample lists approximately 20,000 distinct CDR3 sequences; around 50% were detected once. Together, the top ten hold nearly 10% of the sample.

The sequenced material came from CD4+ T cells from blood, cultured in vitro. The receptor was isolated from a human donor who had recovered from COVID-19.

This receptor carries the CDR3 CASSLALGKRGKEGQGDYNEQFF. The DNA reads TGTGCCAGCAGCTTAGCCTTGGGGAAACGAGGGAAGGAGGGACAGGGCGACTACAATGAGCAGTTCTTC. The V and J segments used are TRBV7-9 and TRBJ2-1; 9 bases in between match TRBD1. From a lookup of the germline V gene (reference sequence), CDR1 and CDR2 are SEHNR and FQNEAQ. At the junction V is shortened by 0 bases and J by 3 bases; bases outside the gene matches: 24. Including cysteine and phenylalanine, the CDR3 has 23 amino acids. The sequence is cut down to CDR3 DNA, 69 bases in frame from base 1.